The 2 T cell receptor beta chains given below trace back to one sample, sequenced in a study of OX40 agonist ivuxolimab in advanced cancers. Sequencing was performed with immunoSEQ multiplex PCR; in TCRdb, only in-frame clones are kept and a portion is missing. Here the sample spans more than 25,000 clones, around 74% being singletons. Sequenced material: CD4+ or CD8+ T cells sorted from blood, taken in a trial of the OX40 agonist ivuxolimab. The origin of the receptors is an adult with an advanced solid tumor such as melanoma, head and neck, liver or kidney cancer.

Only one count was recorded for this clone. The rearrangement joins TRBV11-2 to TRBJ1-5, with D unclear. This CDR3 contains 13 residues. Germline CDR1 reads SGHAT; CDR2 reads FQNNGV. V lost 6 bases to trimming and J lost 0 bases, with 6 bases between them. CDR3 coding DNA: TGTGCCAGCAGTTTCCATAGCAATCAGCCCCAGCATTTT. This codes for CASSFHSNQPQHF.

With regard to this clone: The same CDR3 arises from other DNA sequences in this sample as well. V gene TRBV18 combines with J gene TRBJ2-5; no reliable D call. The CDR3 length is 13 residues. Germline-derived CDR1 and CDR2 are KGHSH and LQKENI. The ends were cut back, 5 bases at V and 3 bases at J, with 10 bases in the middle. For the CDR3, the DNA is TGTGCCAGCTCATCCAACAGTGAAGAGACCCAGTACTTC. Translated, it gives CASSSNSEETQYF.